The 22 T cell receptor beta chains in this list originate from one sample, sequenced in a study of shared clonotypes between healthy human individuals. TCRdb keeps only in-frame clones here, not all; method: immunoSEQ multiplex PCR. The sample yields approximately 1,500,000 clones, around 97% seen once. What was sequenced was naive CD4+ T cells sorted from blood. Indicated subset: CD45RA+ positively selected. These receptors all stem from a man between 25 and 39 years old in good health.

This chain uses TRBV11-1 with TRBJ2-1; possible D gene TRBD1, 6 bases. Trimming took 4 bases from V and 7 from J, leaving 17 bases between them. Germline values: CDR1 SGHAT, CDR2 FQDESV (reference sequence). This CDR3 comprises 15 residues. Here the CDR3 DNA reads TGTGCCAGCAGCTCAAATCCGGGACAAACAAATGAGCAGTTCTTC. Its protein is CASSSNPGQTNEQFF.

Only a few counts were recorded for this clone. This chain joins TRBV6-1 and TRBJ2-7; D gene ambiguous. V lost 2 bases and J 3 bases, leaving 2 bases between the germline ends. This CDR3 contains 11 residues. Germline-derived CDR1 and CDR2 are MNHNS and SASEGT. CDR3 region: CASSEFYEQYF. The DNA for the CDR3 is TGTGCCAGCAGTGAATTCTACGAGCAGTACTTC.

This clone has only one observation. This chain uses TRBV5-4 with TRBJ2-3; 13 bases agree with TRBD2. Germline lookup yields CDR1 SGHNT and CDR2 YYREEE (reference sequence). This CDR3 has 16 amino acids. The V segment lost 0 bases and the J segment 4 bases; nucleotides outside the gene matches: 2. The CDR3 protein is CASSLGLAGGSDTQYF. The CDR3, as DNA: TGTGCCAGCAGCTTGGGACTAGCGGGAGGCTCAGATACGCAGTATTTT.

The CDR3 here is CASGVGTGNTGELFF. CDR3 sequence (DNA): TGTGCTAGTGGTGTCGGGACAGGGAACACCGGGGAGCTGTTTTTT. This chain connects TRBV12-5 to TRBJ2-2, with TRBD1 matching 8 bases. In germline, CDR1 is LGHNT, CDR2 FRNRAP. The CDR3 runs 15 residues. After removal of 5 bases from V and 1 base from J, the junction contained 3 bases not matched to a gene.

The rearrangement links TRBV5-1 to TRBJ2-2; TRBD1 agrees at 9 bases. Germline CDR1 and CDR2: SGHRS and YFSETQ. Trimming at V came to 1 base and at J to 2 bases, leaving 6 bases not matched to a gene. CDR3 length equals 17 residues. CDR3 nucleotide sequence: TGCGCCAGCAGCTTGTTAGTGGACAGGGGTAACACCGGGGAGCTGTTTTTT. Encoded protein: CASSLLVDRGNTGELFF.

The chain combines TRBV2 with TRBJ2-2; possible D gene TRBD2, 5 bases. Deletions cut 4 bases from V and 6 bases from J, with 9 bases between. Looked up from germline, CDR1 is SNHLY and CDR2 is FYNNEI. The CDR3 is 13 amino acids. Here the CDR3 DNA reads TGTGCCAGCAGTGGGGCTAGCTCCGGGGAGCTGTTTTTT. It specifies CASSGASSGELFF.

The V gene is TRBV5-5, the J gene TRBJ2-5, with D tentatively TRBD1 or TRBD2 (6 bases each). Germline V gives CDR1 SGHKS, CDR2 YYEKEE (reference sequence). Trimming removed 3 bases from V and 4 bases from J, with 7 bases in between. The length of the CDR3 is 12 residues. The chain's CDR3 is CASSSGAETQYF. The DNA for the CDR3 is TGTGCCAGCAGCTCGGGGGCAGAGACCCAGTACTTC.

The chain carries TRBV18 and TRBJ2-3; D unclear. The CDR3 totals 14 residues. V dropped 2 bases and J dropped 1 base, with 7 bases sitting between them. The germline V gene has CDR1 KGHSH and CDR2 LQKENI. The CDR3 sequence: CASSPKMGTDTQYF. Written as DNA, the CDR3 is TGTGCCAGCTCACCAAAAATGGGCACAGATACGCAGTATTTT.

The chain joins TRBV28 to TRBJ2-7; possible D gene TRBD2, 6 bases. The CDR3 consists of 16 residues. Trimming removed 2 bases at V and 0 bases at J, with 14 bases between. Germline values: CDR1 MDHEN, CDR2 SYDVKM. The CDR3 reads CASSLVGGTLSYEQYF. The CDR3 DNA follows: TGTGCCAGCAGTTTAGTCGGCGGGACTCTCTCCTACGAGCAGTACTTC. Supplemented by reference TRBV28 and TRBJ2-7, the full variable domain reads DVKVTQSSRYLVKRTGEKVFLECVQDMDHENMFWYRQDPGLGLRLIYFSYDVKMKEKGDIPEGYSVSREKKERFSLILESASTNQTSMYLCASSLVGGTLSYEQYFGPGTRLTVT.

This clone was picked up one time. The chain joins TRBV2 to TRBJ1-1, with 8 nucleotides matching TRBD1. Germline V gene data show CDR1 as SNHLY and CDR2 as FYNNEI. V gave up 6 bases and J gave up 4 bases; unmatched junction bases: 10. The CDR3 spans 15 residues. The CDR3, as DNA: TGTGCCAGCAGGGGTACCGGGACAGGCCCCACTGAAGCTTTCTTT. Protein: CASRGTGTGPTEAFF.

J is TRBJ2-1 and V is TRBV7-2; the match to TRBD2 covers 7 bases. There are 15 residues in the CDR3. Germline V gives CDR1 SGHTA, CDR2 FQGNSA. Trimming took 8 bases from V and 6 from J; bases not matched to a gene: 13. In DNA, the CDR3 is TGTGCCAGCGGTCCCCTCAGCGGGACCGTCAATGAGCAGTTCTTC. Translation: CASGPLSGTVNEQFF.

This clone was recorded once. The chain uses TRBV6-1 and TRBJ1-5; 7 bases line up with TRBD1. Germline values: CDR1 MNHNS, CDR2 SASEGT. With V trimmed by 3 bases and J by 0 bases, 11 bases remained unmatched. The CDR3 covers 18 residues. The CDR3 sequence is CASSDSTGMAVSNQPQHF. The DNA of the CDR3 is TGTGCCAGCAGTGATTCGACAGGGATGGCTGTTAGCAATCAGCCCCAGCATTTT.

The CDR3 loop reads CASSYTGTGGRETQYF. Here the CDR3 DNA reads TGTGCCAGCAGCTACACAGGGACAGGTGGCAGGGAGACCCAGTACTTC. The V gene is TRBV9, the J gene TRBJ2-5; 8 nucleotides line up with TRBD1. The CDR3 spans 16 residues. Trimming cost V 4 bases and J 5 bases; bases outside gene matches: 13. Looked up from germline, CDR1 is SGDLS and CDR2 is YYNGEE.

The gene calls are TRBV29-1 and TRBJ2-7; no firm D call. This CDR3 is built from 12 residues. Trimming removed 4 bases at V and 4 bases at J, with 11 bases between. Germline CDR1 SQVTM, CDR2 ANQGSEA. The CDR3 spells CSVADPLYEQYF. The DNA for the CDR3 is TGCAGCGTTGCGGACCCTTTATACGAGCAGTACTTC.

The CDR3 here is CASTLAGESEQYF. DNA of the CDR3: TGTGCCAGCACCCTAGCGGGAGAAAGCGAGCAGTACTTC. The chain has TRBV2 and TRBJ2-7; 10 bases are shared with TRBD2. Germline CDR1 is SNHLY and CDR2 is FYNNEI. The V and J ends lost 7 bases and 6 bases, in that order; junction bases with no gene match: 6. There are 13 residues in the CDR3.

This clone was found once. The rearrangement uses TRBV5-1 and TRBJ1-1; 10 nucleotides align to TRBD1. Germline CDR1 is SGHRS and CDR2 is YFSETQ. This CDR3 has 14 amino acids. Unmatched junction bases numbered 6, after V lost 4 bases and J lost 6 bases. DNA for the CDR3: TGCGCCAGCAGCACTGGACAGGGGGACCCTGAAGCTTTCTTT. Its protein is CASSTGQGDPEAFF.

The chain uses TRBV15 and TRBJ2-4; D may be TRBD2 (7 bases). This CDR3 has 12 amino acids. Germline V gives CDR1 LNHNV, CDR2 YYDKDF (reference sequence). The V end lost 0 bases, the J end lost 12 bases, and 9 bases lay between the germline ends. The CDR3 nucleotides read TGTGCCACCAGCAGAGATGCGGGGGCTCAGTACTTC. Translated, it gives CATSRDAGAQYF.

This rearrangement joins TRBV7-3 to TRBJ2-3, with 11 bases aligning to TRBD1. CDR1 and CDR2 from the germline V gene are SGHTA and FQGTGA. The CDR3 covers 16 residues. V shed 5 bases and J 6 bases; nucleotides not matched to a gene: 10. The CDR3: CASSPSGTGGVDTQYF. The CDR3 DNA follows: TGTGCCAGCAGCCCGTCCGGGACAGGGGGTGTGGATACGCAGTATTTT. The variable domain in full, completed from reference TRBV7-3 and TRBJ2-3, reads GAGVSQTPSNKVTEKGKYVELRCDPISGHTALYWYRQSLGQGPEFLIYFQGTGAADDSGLPNDRFFAVRPEGSVSTLKIQRTERGDSAVYLCASSPSGTGGVDTQYFGPGTRLTVL.

The J gene is TRBJ2-5, the V gene TRBV18; maybe TRBD2 (6 bases). The germline gives CDR1 KGHSH, CDR2 LQKENI. V was cut by 3 bases and J by 9 bases, with 17 bases left in between. There are 14 residues in the CDR3. The CDR3 sequence: CASSPRREQGPQYF. The CDR3 DNA reads as TGTGCCAGCTCACCGCGACGGGAGCAAGGTCCCCAGTACTTC.

The V gene is TRBV18, the J gene TRBJ2-3; tentative D call: TRBD2 (6 bases). Germline-derived CDR1 and CDR2 are KGHSH and LQKENI. This CDR3 comprises 15 residues. Trimming left V 1 base short and J 3 bases short, with 11 bases between. The CDR3: CASSPLGGKTDTQYF. The CDR3 DNA follows: TGTGCCAGCTCACCACTGGGCGGGAAGACAGATACGCAGTATTTT.

The genes are TRBV5-5 and TRBJ1-2; no firm D call. The CDR3 contains 14 residues. Between the trimmed V and J ends, which lost 4 bases and 5 bases, there was a span of 15 bases. Germline CDR1 SGHKS, CDR2 YYEKEE (reference sequence). The CDR3 region is CASSNTDGRYGYTF. CDR3 bases: TGTGCCAGCAGCAACACCGACGGGCGATATGGCTACACCTTC. Complete variable domain (other parts from reference TRBV5-5 and TRBJ1-2): DAGVTQSPTHLIKTRGQQVTLRCSPISGHKSVSWYQQVLGQGPQFIFQYYEKEERGRGNFPDRFSARQFPNYSSELNVNALLLGDSALYLCASSNTDGRYGYTFGSGTRLTVV.

The chain recombines TRBV9 with TRBJ2-1; 7 positions agree with TRBD1. The CDR3 totals 14 residues. Germline V lookup: CDR1 SGDLS, CDR2 YYNGEE. V lost 0 bases to trimming and J lost 6 bases; unmatched junction nucleotides: 3. As DNA, the CDR3 is TGTGCCAGCAGCGTAGGAGGGACAGTCAATGAGCAGTTCTTC. The encoded protein is CASSVGGTVNEQFF. Together with reference TRBV9 and TRBJ2-1, the CDR3 gives the full variable domain: DSGVTQTPKHLITATGQRVTLRCSPRSGDLSVYWYQQSLDQGLQFLIQYYNGEERAKGNILERFSAQQFPDLHSELNLSSLELGDSALYFCASSVGGTVNEQFFGPGTRLTVL.